The 29 T cell receptor beta chains in this list originate from one sample, sequenced in a study of T cell responses to AZD1222 COVID-19 vaccine. Profiled with immunoSEQ multiplex PCR; TCRdb holds only in-frame clones, not every one. The sample includes approximately 80,000 clones, 85% to 90% of them seen just once. The material was peripheral blood, obtained on day 0 of AZD1222 vaccination. The receptors were gathered from an adult in good health.

CDR3 loop: CASSEYRGLGNTIYF. The CDR3 DNA sequence: TGTGCCAGCAGTGAATACAGGGGGCTAGGAAACACCATATATTTT. The chain links TRBV6-1 to TRBJ1-3; TRBD1 matches at 9 bases. The CDR3 length is 15 residues. Looked up from germline, CDR1 is MNHNS and CDR2 is SASEGT. With V trimmed by 2 bases and J by 4 bases, 3 bases remained unmatched.

The chain couples TRBV20-1 to TRBJ2-4; no definite D call. Trimming pared 3 bases from V and 0 bases from J, leaving 6 bases between. The CDR3 contains 13 residues. Germline V gene lookup returns CDR1 DFQATT and CDR2 SNEGSKA (reference sequence). DNA of the CDR3: TGCAGTGCTAGTACAAAAGCCAAAAACATTCAGTACTTC. Translated: CSASTKAKNIQYF.

This chain joins TRBV7-2 and TRBJ1-5; 7 bases agree with TRBD1. The germline V gene encodes CDR1 SGHTA and CDR2 FQGNSA. V lost 6 bases and J lost 2; bases outside the gene matches: 7. The CDR3 runs 15 residues. The CDR3 sequence: CASSSQGSGNQPQHF. The DNA for the CDR3 is TGTGCCAGCAGTTCACAGGGGTCGGGCAATCAGCCCCAGCATTTT.

J is TRBJ2-6 and V is TRBV28; TRBD1 matches at 11 bases. This CDR3 has 17 amino acids. Germline lookup yields CDR1 MDHEN and CDR2 SYDVKM. Trimming removed 6 bases from V and 0 bases from J; junction bases left unmatched: 4. The CDR3: CASRTGTGGSGANVLTF. The CDR3 DNA sequence: TGTGCCAGCAGAACCGGGACAGGGGGCTCTGGGGCCAACGTCCTGACTTTC.

The chain combines TRBV7-2 with TRBJ1-2, with 11 bases lining up with TRBD1. V trimming: 6 bases; J trimming: 7 bases; junction bases outside the gene matches: 10. CDR3 length equals 15 residues. In germline, CDR1 is SGHTA, CDR2 FQGNSA. The CDR3 bases are TGTGCCAGCAGGAGAGGGACAGGGGGAGGTAGTGGCTACACCTTC. This encodes CASRRGTGGGSGYTF.

The genes are TRBV19 and TRBJ1-5; maybe TRBD1 (5 bases). V was clipped by 5 bases and J by 3 bases, with 17 bases between them. Germline CDR1 LNHDA, CDR2 SQIVND (reference sequence). The CDR3 extends over 16 amino acids. CDR3 nucleotide sequence: TGTGCCAGTAGTTCCAGGGCGGGATGGTACAATCAGCCCCAGCATTTT. This sequence encodes CASSSRAGWYNQPQHF.

This clone was seen once. The CDR3 here is CASSFTGGENTIYF. CDR3 nucleotide sequence: TGCGCCAGCAGCTTTACAGGGGGCGAAAACACCATATATTTT. The chain uses TRBV5-1 and TRBJ1-3, with 9 positions matching TRBD1. Germline CDR1 is SGHRS and CDR2 is YFSETQ. With V trimmed by 2 bases and J by 6 bases, 3 bases remained unmatched. The CDR3 totals 14 residues.

The chain carries TRBV20-1 and TRBJ1-1, with 7 bases lining up with TRBD1. The CDR3 contains 11 residues. Germline V gives CDR1 DFQATT, CDR2 SNEGSKA (reference sequence). CDR3: CRLTGDTEAFF. The CDR3 coding sequence is TGCAGACTAACAGGGGACACTGAAGCTTTCTTT.

This sequence joins TRBV28 and TRBJ1-5, with no clear D. The CDR3 has 19 residues. Per the germline V gene, CDR1 is MDHEN and CDR2 is SYDVKM. The V and J ends lost 2 bases and 0 bases respectively, with 20 bases between them. The CDR3 is CASSLRFRGGPSSNQPQHF. The CDR3, as DNA: TGTGCCAGCAGTTTAAGGTTTCGCGGAGGGCCCTCTAGCAATCAGCCCCAGCATTTT.

The chain is built from TRBV19 and TRBJ1-1; D uncertain. Germline values: CDR1 LNHDA, CDR2 SQIVND (reference sequence). Trimming pared 4 bases from V and 4 bases from J, leaving 10 bases between. This CDR3 region has 13 residues. The CDR3 is CASSTPGITEAFF. The DNA for the CDR3 is TGTGCCAGTAGTACGCCAGGTATCACTGAAGCTTTCTTT.

This sequence joins TRBV4-3 and TRBJ1-6; D gene unclear. Deletions cut 3 bases from V and 2 bases from J, with 11 bases between. The CDR3 sequence is 16 residues long. CDR1 and CDR2 (germline): LGHNA, YSLEER. For the CDR3, the DNA is TGCGCCAGCAGCCATGGAAGTCCCCCCTATAATTCACCCCTCCACTTT. Protein: CASSHGSPPYNSPLHF.

This chain connects TRBV5-4 to TRBJ1-5; a weak D match, TRBD1 (6 bases). Trimming pared 5 bases from V and 9 bases from J, leaving 18 bases between. The V gene's germline CDR1 is SGHNT and CDR2 YYREEE (reference sequence). CDR3 length: 14 residues. The CDR3 protein is CASSTLGGGTPQHF. CDR3 in DNA: TGTGCCAGCAGTACGTTAGGGGGAGGAACGCCCCAGCATTTT.

This chain connects TRBV3-1 (or the pseudogene TRBV3-2) to TRBJ1-1; TRBD1 matches 8 bases. Germline V lookup: CDR1 LGHDT, CDR2 YNNKEL (reference sequence). The CDR3 spans 18 residues. V trimming: 0 bases; J trimming: 1 base; junction bases outside the gene matches: 10. The CDR3 loop is CASSQDRVLGQANTEAFF. The CDR3 DNA sequence: TGTGCCAGCAGCCAAGATCGGGTGTTGGGACAGGCGAACACTGAAGCTTTCTTT.

The V gene is TRBV29-1, the J gene TRBJ1-3; perhaps TRBD1 as D (6 bases). Germline V gene data show CDR1 as SQVTM and CDR2 as ANQGSEA. Trimming took 5 bases from V and 0 from J, leaving 11 bases between them. The CDR3 runs to 14 residues. The DNA for the CDR3 is TGCAGCGTTCTAGACAGGACCTCTGGAAACACCATATATTTT. Residues: CSVLDRTSGNTIYF.

The rearrangement links TRBV18 to TRBJ1-5; 12 bases match TRBD1. The CDR3 covers 17 residues. V shed 3 bases, J shed 1 base, and the junction held 4 bases outside the gene matches. Germline V gene sequence: CDR1 KGHSH, CDR2 LQKENI. CDR3 loop: CASSPGTGGTSNQPQHF. For the CDR3, the DNA is TGTGCCAGCTCACCCGGGACAGGGGGCACGAGCAATCAGCCCCAGCATTTT.

V gene TRBV2 combines with J gene TRBJ1-4, with D perhaps matching TRBD1 (5 bases). The germline V gene encodes CDR1 SNHLY and CDR2 FYNNEI. The V and J ends lost 4 bases and 8 bases respectively, with 14 bases between them. CDR3 length equals 14 residues. DNA of the CDR3: TGTGCCAGCAGTGTCCGCAGGGTTGAGGAAAAACTGTTTTTT. As protein: CASSVRRVEEKLFF.

This clone came up once. The V gene is TRBV19, the J gene TRBJ2-1, with 7 bases aligning to TRBD2. CDR3 size: 13 residues. Germline values: CDR1 LNHDA, CDR2 SQIVND (reference sequence). The V segment lost 7 bases and the J segment 5 bases; nucleotides outside the gene matches: 5. This CDR3 reads CASTSGENNEQFF. CDR3 in DNA: TGTGCCAGTACAAGCGGGGAGAACAATGAGCAGTTCTTC.

The count of this clone is one. The J gene is TRBJ1-2, the V gene TRBV7-2; 10 positions agree with TRBD1. The CDR3 contains 14 residues. Germline V lookup: CDR1 SGHTA, CDR2 FQGNSA. Trimming cost V 5 bases and J 5 bases; bases outside gene matches: 5. In DNA, the CDR3 is TGTGCCAGCAGCCCCTGGACAGGGGGGTATGGCTACACCTTC. Translated: CASSPWTGGYGYTF.

The chain uses TRBV6-6 and TRBJ1-3, with D tentatively TRBD1 (6 bases). Trimming shortened V by 5 bases and J by 1 base, and 18 bases separated the two germline ends. The CDR3 consists of 17 residues. Germline assignment: CDR1 MNHNY and CDR2 SVGAGI (reference sequence). CDR3 in amino acids: CASSPRTADISGNTIYF. As DNA, the CDR3 is TGTGCCAGCAGTCCACGGACAGCGGACATTTCTGGAAACACCATATATTTT.

The gene calls are TRBV30 and TRBJ1-1; D gene ambiguous. The CDR3 spans 13 residues. The germline gives CDR1 GTSNPN, CDR2 SVGIG (reference sequence). Trimming took off 0 bases at V and 2 bases at J, with 7 bases between the two ends. The CDR3 here is CAWSVSKNTEAFF. The CDR3 DNA reads TGTGCCTGGAGTGTAAGTAAAAACACTGAAGCTTTCTTT.

CDR3 sequence (DNA): TGTGCCAGCAGCCAACGCTCGGGAGGGGAGACCCAGTACTTC. This translates into CASSQRSGGETQYF. The chain recombines TRBV4-2 with TRBJ2-5, with 8 bases that match TRBD2. V lost 2 bases to trimming and J lost 5 bases; unmatched junction nucleotides: 4. CDR1 is LGHNA, CDR2 YNFKEQ, per germline. CDR3 length equals 14 residues.

The V call is TRBV6-5, the J call TRBJ2-6, with no clear D. The V gene lost 8 bases and the J gene lost 0 bases, with 11 bases spanning the gap. Germline-derived CDR1 and CDR2 are MNHEY and SVGAGI. The CDR3 is 15 amino acids. This CDR3 reads CASLRHTSGANVLTF. Written as DNA, the CDR3 is TGTGCCAGCCTAAGGCATACCTCTGGGGCCAACGTCCTGACTTTC.

This CDR3 reads CASSLRSTGTQPQHF. DNA of the CDR3: TGTGCCAGCAGCTTGAGGTCGACAGGGACTCAGCCCCAGCATTTT. The chain couples TRBV5-6 to TRBJ1-5; 7 nucleotides match TRBD1. This CDR3 has 15 residues. Trimming took 1 base from V and 6 from J; bases not matched to a gene: 7. Germline-derived CDR1 and CDR2 are SGHDT and YYEEEE.

The chain recombines TRBV5-1 with TRBJ1-1, with D possibly TRBD1 on 5 matching bases. The CDR3 is 14 residues long. Per the germline V gene, CDR1 is SGHRS and CDR2 is YFSETQ. Trimming shortened V by 0 bases and J by 3 bases, and 9 bases separated the two germline ends. The CDR3 bases are TGCGCCAGCAGCTTGGGGGGCAAGGACACTGAAGCTTTCTTT. It codes for CASSLGGKDTEAFF.

The chain employs TRBV18 and TRBJ1-1; 7 bases align to TRBD1. The CDR3 length is 14 residues. The V gene's germline CDR1 is KGHSH and CDR2 LQKENI. Losses at the gene ends were 6 bases for V and 2 bases for J; bases not matched to a gene: 6. CDR3 residues: CASSPGQINTEAFF. Here the CDR3 DNA reads TGTGCCAGCTCCCCGGGACAGATTAACACTGAAGCTTTCTTT.

Only a few counts were recorded for this clone. The chain uses TRBV4-3 and TRBJ2-7; D remains ambiguous. CDR1 LGHNA and CDR2 YSLEER come from the germline V gene. This CDR3 comprises 16 residues. V was pared by 0 bases and J by 5 bases, with 17 bases between. CDR3 sequence reads: CASSQERYSFSNEQYF. As DNA, the CDR3 is TGCGCCAGCAGCCAAGAGCGGTACAGTTTTTCTAACGAGCAGTACTTC.

This chain links TRBV6-1 with TRBJ2-7; 7 nucleotides align to TRBD2. The germline V gene encodes CDR1 MNHNS and CDR2 SASEGT. The CDR3 runs to 12 residues. V was clipped by 3 bases and J by 7 bases; unmatched bases: 3. The CDR3 sequence is CASSEGGGEQYF. The DNA of the CDR3 is TGTGCCAGCAGTGAGGGGGGGGGAGAGCAGTACTTC.

The V and J genes are TRBV5-6 and TRBJ1-3; tentatively, D is TRBD1 (6 bases). Trimming took off 1 base at V and 0 bases at J, with 17 bases between the two ends. CDR3 length equals 18 residues. Germline V lookup: CDR1 SGHDT, CDR2 YYEEEE. Here the CDR3 reads CASSLLPGGQSSGNTIYF. The CDR3 coding sequence is TGTGCCAGCAGCTTGCTCCCTGGAGGACAGAGCTCTGGAAACACCATATATTTT.

The V and J genes are TRBV5-8 and TRBJ2-1; D is possibly TRBD2 (6 bases). Germline CDR1 is SGHTS and CDR2 is YDEGEE. There are 16 residues in the CDR3. The V end lost 4 bases, the J end lost 0 bases, and 14 bases lay between the germline ends. This CDR3 is CASSIPGLSSYNEQFF. The CDR3, as DNA: TGTGCCAGCAGCATCCCGGGACTCAGCTCCTACAATGAGCAGTTCTTC.